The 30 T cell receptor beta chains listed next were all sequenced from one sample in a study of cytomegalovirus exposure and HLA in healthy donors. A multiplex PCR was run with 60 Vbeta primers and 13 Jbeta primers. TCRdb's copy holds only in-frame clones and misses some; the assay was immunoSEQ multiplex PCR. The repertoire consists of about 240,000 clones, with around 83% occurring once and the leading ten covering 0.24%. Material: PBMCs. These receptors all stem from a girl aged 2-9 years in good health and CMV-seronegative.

The CDR3 nucleotides read TGTGCCAGCAGTGCTCCCTCACCCCTCCACTTT. Translation gives CASSAPSPLHF. This chain connects TRBV6-1 to TRBJ1-6; D not resolved. Germline lookup yields CDR1 MNHNS and CDR2 SASEGT. The V end was cut by 4 bases, the J end by 10 bases, with 5 bases between. The CDR3 contains 11 residues.

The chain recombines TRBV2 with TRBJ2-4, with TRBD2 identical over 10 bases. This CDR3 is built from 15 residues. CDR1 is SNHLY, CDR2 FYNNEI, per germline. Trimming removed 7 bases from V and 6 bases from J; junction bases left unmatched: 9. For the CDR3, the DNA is TGTGCCAGCATGGTTGGACTAGCGGATATAAACATTCAGTACTTC. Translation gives CASMVGLADINIQYF.

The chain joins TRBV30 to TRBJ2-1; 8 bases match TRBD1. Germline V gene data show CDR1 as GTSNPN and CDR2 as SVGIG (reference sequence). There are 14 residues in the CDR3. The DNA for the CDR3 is TGTGCACAAACAGGGGGGCGGGGAAGCAATGAGCAGTTCTTC. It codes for CAQTGGRGSNEQFF.

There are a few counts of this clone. The DNA for the CDR3 is TGCGCCAGCAGCTTAAAACAGGGGATGCGCTACACCTTC. Its protein is CASSLKQGMRYTF. The V call is TRBV5-1, the J call TRBJ1-2, with TRBD1 matching over 7 bases. The CDR3 consists of 13 residues. CDR1 is SGHRS, CDR2 YFSETQ, per germline. Trimming took 2 bases from V and 9 from J; bases not matched to a gene: 7.

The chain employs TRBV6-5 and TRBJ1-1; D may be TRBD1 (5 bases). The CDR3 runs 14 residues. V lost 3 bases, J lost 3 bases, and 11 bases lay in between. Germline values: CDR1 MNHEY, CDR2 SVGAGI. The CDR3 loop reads CASSYGGGHTEAFF. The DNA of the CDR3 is TGTGCCAGCAGTTATGGGGGAGGTCACACTGAAGCTTTCTTT.

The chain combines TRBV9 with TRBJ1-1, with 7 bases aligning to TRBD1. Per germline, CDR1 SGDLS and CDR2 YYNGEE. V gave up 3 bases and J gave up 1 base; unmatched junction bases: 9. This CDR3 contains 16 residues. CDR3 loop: CASSGHGTAWNTEAFF. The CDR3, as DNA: TGTGCCAGCAGCGGGCACGGGACAGCCTGGAACACTGAAGCTTTCTTT.

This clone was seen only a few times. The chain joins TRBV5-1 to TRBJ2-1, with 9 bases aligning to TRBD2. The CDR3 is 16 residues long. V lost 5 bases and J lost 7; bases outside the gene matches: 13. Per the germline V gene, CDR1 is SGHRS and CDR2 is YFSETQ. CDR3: CASRDQAGGLGNEQFF. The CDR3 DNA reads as TGCGCCAGCAGAGACCAAGCGGGGGGCCTTGGAAATGAGCAGTTCTTC.

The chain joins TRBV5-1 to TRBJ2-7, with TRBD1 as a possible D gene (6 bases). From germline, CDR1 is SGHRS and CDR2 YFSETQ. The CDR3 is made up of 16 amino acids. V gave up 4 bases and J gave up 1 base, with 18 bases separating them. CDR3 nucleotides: TGCGCCAGCAGCGTTTCCAGGGACACCGCTTCCTACGAGCAGTACTTC. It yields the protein CASSVSRDTASYEQYF.

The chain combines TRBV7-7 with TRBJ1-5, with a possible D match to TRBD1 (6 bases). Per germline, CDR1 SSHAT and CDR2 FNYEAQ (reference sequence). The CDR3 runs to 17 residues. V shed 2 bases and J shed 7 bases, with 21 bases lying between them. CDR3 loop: CASSLRRWSRGGQPQHF. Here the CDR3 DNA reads TGTGCCAGCAGCTTAAGGCGGTGGAGCAGGGGAGGGCAGCCCCAGCATTTT.

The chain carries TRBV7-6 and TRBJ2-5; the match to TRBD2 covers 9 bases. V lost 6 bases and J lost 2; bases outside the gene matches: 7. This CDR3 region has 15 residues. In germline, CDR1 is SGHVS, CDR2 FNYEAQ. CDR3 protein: CASRPGTSPQETQYF. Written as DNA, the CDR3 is TGTGCCAGCAGACCCGGGACTAGCCCACAAGAGACCCAGTACTTC.

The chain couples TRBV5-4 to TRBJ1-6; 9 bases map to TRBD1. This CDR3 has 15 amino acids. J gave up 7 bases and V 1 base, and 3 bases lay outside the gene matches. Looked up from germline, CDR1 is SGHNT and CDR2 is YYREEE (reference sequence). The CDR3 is CASSLTGTGNSPLHF. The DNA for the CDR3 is TGTGCCAGCAGCTTGACCGGGACAGGGAATTCACCCCTCCACTTT.

The CDR3 spells CASSDRDYREQFF. The CDR3 bases are TGTGCCAGCAGTGACAGGGACTATCGGGAGCAGTTCTTC. J is TRBJ2-1 and V is TRBV6-4, with 7 bases identical to TRBD2. This CDR3 comprises 13 residues. Trimming removed 2 bases from V and 10 bases from J; junction bases left unmatched: 5. Per the germline V gene, CDR1 is MRHNA and CDR2 is SNTAGT.

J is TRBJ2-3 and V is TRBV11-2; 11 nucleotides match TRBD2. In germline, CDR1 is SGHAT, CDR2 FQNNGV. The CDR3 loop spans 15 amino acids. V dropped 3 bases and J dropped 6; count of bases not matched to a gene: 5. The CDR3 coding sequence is TGTGCCAGCAGCTTCGCCGGGACTAGCGGCGATACGCAGTATTTT. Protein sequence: CASSFAGTSGDTQYF.

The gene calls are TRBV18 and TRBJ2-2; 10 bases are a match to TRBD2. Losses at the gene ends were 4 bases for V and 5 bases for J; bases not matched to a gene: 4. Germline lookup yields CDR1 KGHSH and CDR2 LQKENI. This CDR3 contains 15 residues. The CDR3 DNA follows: TGTGCCAGCTCACGAAGCGGGAGGGGTACCGGGGAGCTGTTTTTT. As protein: CASSRSGRGTGELFF.

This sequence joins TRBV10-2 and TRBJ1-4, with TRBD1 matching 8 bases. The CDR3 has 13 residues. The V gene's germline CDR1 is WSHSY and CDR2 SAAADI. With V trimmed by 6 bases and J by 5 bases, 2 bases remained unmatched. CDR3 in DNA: TGCGCCAGCAGCCGACAGGGGAATGAAAAACTGTTTTTT. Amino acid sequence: CASSRQGNEKLFF.

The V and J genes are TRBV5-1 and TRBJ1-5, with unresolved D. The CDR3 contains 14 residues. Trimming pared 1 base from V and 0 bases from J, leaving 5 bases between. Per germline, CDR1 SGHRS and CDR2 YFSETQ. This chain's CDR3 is CASSLTYSNQPQHF. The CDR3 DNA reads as TGCGCCAGCAGCTTGACATATAGCAATCAGCCCCAGCATTTT.

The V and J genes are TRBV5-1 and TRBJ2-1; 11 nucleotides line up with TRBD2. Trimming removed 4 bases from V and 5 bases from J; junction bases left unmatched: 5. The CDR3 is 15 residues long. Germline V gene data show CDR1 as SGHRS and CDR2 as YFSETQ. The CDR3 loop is CASSKLAGVDNEQFF. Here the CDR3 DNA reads TGCGCCAGCAGCAAACTAGCGGGGGTAGACAATGAGCAGTTCTTC.

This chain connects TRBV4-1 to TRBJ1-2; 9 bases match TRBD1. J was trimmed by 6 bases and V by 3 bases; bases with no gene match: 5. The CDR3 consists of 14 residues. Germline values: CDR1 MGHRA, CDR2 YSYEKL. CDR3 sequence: CASSQVGTGNGYTF. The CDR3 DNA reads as TGCGCCAGCAGCCAGGTCGGGACAGGGAATGGCTACACCTTC.

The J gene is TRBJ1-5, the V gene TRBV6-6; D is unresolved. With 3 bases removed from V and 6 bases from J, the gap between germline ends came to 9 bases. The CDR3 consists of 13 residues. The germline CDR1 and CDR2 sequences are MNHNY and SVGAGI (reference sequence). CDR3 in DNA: TGTGCCAGCAGTTATGAGGTGGGTCAGCCCCAGCATTTT. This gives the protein CASSYEVGQPQHF.

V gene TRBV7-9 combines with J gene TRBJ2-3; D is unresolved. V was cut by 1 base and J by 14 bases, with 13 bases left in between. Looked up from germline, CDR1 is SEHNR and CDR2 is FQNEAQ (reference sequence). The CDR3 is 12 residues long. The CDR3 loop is CASSLVPGLPYF. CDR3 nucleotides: TGTGCCAGCAGCTTAGTCCCAGGTTTGCCGTATTTT.

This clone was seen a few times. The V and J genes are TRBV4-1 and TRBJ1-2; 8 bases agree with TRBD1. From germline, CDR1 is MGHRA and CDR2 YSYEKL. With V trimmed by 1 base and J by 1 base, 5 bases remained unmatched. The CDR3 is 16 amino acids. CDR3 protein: CASSQGETGVNYGYTF. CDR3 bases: TGCGCCAGCAGCCAAGGAGAGACAGGGGTTAACTATGGCTACACCTTC.

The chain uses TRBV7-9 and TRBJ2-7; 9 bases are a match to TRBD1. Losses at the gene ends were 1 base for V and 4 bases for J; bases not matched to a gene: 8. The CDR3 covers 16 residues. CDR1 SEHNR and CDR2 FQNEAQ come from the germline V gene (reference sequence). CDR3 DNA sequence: TGTGCCAGCAGCTTAGATGGACAGGGGAATTCTTACGAGCAGTACTTC. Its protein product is CASSLDGQGNSYEQYF.

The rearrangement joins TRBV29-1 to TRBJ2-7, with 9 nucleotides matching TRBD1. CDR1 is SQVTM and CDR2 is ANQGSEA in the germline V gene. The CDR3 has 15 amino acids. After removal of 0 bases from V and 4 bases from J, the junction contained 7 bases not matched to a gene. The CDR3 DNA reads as TGCAGCGTTGAAGATCCAGGACAGGGGCTGTACGAGCAGTACTTC. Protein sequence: CSVEDPGQGLYEQYF.

The CDR3 loop is CSVNRQGVGIGTEAFF. The CDR3 region has the DNA TGCAGCGTTAACCGACAGGGAGTGGGGATTGGCACTGAAGCTTTCTTT. The chain couples TRBV29-1 to TRBJ1-1, with 7 bases identical to TRBD1. V lost 5 bases to trimming and J lost 4 bases; unmatched junction nucleotides: 16. The CDR3 covers 16 residues. Per the germline V gene, CDR1 is SQVTM and CDR2 is ANQGSEA.

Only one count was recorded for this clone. The CDR3 DNA is TGTGCCAGCAGCCCCCTAAACGAGCAGTACTTC. It is translated as CASSPLNEQYF. V gene TRBV11-2 combines with J gene TRBJ2-7, with no clear D. This CDR3 has 11 residues. V gave up 5 bases and J gave up 5 bases, with 7 bases separating them. Germline values: CDR1 SGHAT, CDR2 FQNNGV.

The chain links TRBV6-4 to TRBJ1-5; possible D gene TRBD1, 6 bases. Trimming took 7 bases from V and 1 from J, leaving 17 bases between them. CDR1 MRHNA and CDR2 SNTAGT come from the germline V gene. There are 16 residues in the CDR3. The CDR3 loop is CASTGAGTRSNQPQHF. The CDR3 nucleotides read TGTGCCAGCACAGGGGCCGGGACGAGAAGCAATCAGCCCCAGCATTTT.

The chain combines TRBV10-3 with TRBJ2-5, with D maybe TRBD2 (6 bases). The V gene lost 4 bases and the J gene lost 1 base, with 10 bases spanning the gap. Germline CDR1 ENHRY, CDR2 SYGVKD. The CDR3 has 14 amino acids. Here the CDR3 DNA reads TGTGCCATCAGTGCAGCGGGTATCCAAGAGACCCAGTACTTC. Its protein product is CAISAAGIQETQYF.

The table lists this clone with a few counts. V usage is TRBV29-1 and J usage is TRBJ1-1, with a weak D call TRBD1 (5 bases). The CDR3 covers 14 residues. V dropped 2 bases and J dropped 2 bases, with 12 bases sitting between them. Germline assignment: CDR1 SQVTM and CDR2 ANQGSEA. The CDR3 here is CSVERGRDNTEAFF. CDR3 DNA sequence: TGCAGCGTTGAACGGGGGAGGGATAACACTGAAGCTTTCTTT.

The DNA of the CDR3 is TGTGCCAGCTCACCCGGTTTCACAGATACGCAGTATTTT. Encoded protein: CASSPGFTDTQYF. The chain joins TRBV18 to TRBJ2-3; D not resolved. The CDR3 spans 13 residues. The V gene's germline CDR1 is KGHSH and CDR2 LQKENI. V was shortened by 3 bases and J by 2 bases, with 6 bases between the two germline ends.

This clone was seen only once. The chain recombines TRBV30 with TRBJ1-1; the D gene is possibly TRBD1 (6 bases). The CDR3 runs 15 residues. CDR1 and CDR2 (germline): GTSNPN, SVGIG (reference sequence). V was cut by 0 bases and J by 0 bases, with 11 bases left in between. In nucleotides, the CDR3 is TGTGCCTGGAGTGTAAAGGGGGTGGTGAACACTGAAGCTTTCTTT. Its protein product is CAWSVKGVVNTEAFF.